This TCR beta chain was captured by sequencing in a study of cytomegalovirus exposure and HLA in healthy donors. Trimming stripped 1 base from V and 0 bases from J, with 13 bases between. Germline V gives CDR1 SGHAT, CDR2 FQNNGV. The CDR3 sequence is 17 residues long. The PCR used 60 Vbeta and 13 Jbeta primers. Assay used: immunoSEQ multiplex PCR; TCRdb lists only in-frame clones, some missing. Among under 200,000 clones listed, approximately 80% were seen once. The sequencing input was PBMCs. The origin of this receptor is a woman between 50 and 59 years old in good health and CMV-seronegative. The chain has TRBV11-2 and TRBJ2-1; TRBD2 is a possible D gene (5 bases). DNA of the CDR3: TGTGCCAGCAGCTTAGGGTGGAGGACGAGCTCCTACAATGAGCAGTTCTTC. Translated, it gives CASSLGWRTSSYNEQFF.